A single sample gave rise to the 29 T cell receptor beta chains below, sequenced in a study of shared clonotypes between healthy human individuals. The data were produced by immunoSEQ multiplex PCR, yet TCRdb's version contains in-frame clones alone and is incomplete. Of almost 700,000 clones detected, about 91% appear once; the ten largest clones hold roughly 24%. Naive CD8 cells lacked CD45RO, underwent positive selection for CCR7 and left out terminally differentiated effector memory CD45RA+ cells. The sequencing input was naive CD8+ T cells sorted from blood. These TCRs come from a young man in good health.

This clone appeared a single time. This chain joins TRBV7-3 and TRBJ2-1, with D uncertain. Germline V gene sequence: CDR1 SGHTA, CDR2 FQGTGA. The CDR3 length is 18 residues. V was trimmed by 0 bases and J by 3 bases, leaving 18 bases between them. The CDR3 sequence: CASSLTSTLPGYYNEQFF. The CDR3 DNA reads TGTGCCAGCAGCTTAACTAGTACCCTACCTGGCTACTACAATGAGCAGTTCTTC.

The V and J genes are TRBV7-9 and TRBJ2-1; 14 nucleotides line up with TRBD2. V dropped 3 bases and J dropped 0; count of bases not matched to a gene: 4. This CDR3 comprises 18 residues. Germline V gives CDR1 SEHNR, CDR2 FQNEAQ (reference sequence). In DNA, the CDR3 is TGTGCCAGCAGCTTCCGGACTAGCGGGAGGAGCTCCTACAATGAGCAGTTCTTC. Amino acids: CASSFRTSGRSSYNEQFF.

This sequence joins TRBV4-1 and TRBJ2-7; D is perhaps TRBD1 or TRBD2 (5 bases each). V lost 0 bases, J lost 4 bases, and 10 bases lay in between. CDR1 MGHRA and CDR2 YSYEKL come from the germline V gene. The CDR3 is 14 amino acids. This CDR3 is CASSQDTEGYEQYF. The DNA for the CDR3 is TGCGCCAGCAGCCAAGACACCGAGGGGTACGAGCAGTACTTC.

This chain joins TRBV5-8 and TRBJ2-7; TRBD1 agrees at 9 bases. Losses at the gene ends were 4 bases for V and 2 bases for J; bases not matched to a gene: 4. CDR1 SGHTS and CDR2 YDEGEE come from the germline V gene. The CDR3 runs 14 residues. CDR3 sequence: CASSVRQGAYEQYF. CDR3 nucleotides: TGTGCCAGCAGCGTTCGACAGGGGGCCTACGAGCAGTACTTC. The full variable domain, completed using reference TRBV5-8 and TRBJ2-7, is EAGVTQSPTHLIKTRGQQATLRCSPISGHTSVYWYQQALGLGLQFLLWYDEGEERNRGNFPPRFSGRQFPNYSSELNVNALELEDSALYLCASSVRQGAYEQYFGPGTRLTVT.

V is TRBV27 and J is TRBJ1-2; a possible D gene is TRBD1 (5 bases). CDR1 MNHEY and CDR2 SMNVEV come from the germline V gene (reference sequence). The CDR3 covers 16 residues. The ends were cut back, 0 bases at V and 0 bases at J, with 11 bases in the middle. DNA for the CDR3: TGTGCCAGCAGTTTATCCGGGACCGACTCTAACTATGGCTACACCTTC. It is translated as CASSLSGTDSNYGYTF.

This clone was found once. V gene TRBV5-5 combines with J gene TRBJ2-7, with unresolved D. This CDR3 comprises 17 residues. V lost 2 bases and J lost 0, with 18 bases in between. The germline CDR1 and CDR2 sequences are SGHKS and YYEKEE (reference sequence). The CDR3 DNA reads TGTGCCAGCAGCTTTCAAGGTCCCGGGCTCCTCTCCTACGAGCAGTACTTC. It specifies CASSFQGPGLLSYEQYF.

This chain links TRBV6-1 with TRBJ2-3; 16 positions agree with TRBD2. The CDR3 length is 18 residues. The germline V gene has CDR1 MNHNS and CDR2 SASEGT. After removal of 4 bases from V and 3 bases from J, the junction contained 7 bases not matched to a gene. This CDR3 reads CASSGGLAGGPITDTQYF. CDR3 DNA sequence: TGTGCCAGCAGTGGGGGACTAGCGGGAGGGCCTATAACAGATACGCAGTATTTT.

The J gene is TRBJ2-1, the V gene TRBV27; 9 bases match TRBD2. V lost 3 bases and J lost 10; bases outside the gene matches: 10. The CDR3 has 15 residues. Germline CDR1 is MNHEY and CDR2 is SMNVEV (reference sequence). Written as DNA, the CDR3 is TGTGCCAGCAGTTTCGGCGGGAGGGGGGTTCGGGAGCAGTTCTTC. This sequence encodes CASSFGGRGVREQFF.

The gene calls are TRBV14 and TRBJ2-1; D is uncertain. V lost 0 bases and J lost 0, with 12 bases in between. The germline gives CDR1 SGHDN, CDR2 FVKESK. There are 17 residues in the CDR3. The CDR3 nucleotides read TGTGCCAGCAGCCAAGAAGCCGGGTTGAGCTCCTACAATGAGCAGTTCTTC. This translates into CASSQEAGLSSYNEQFF.

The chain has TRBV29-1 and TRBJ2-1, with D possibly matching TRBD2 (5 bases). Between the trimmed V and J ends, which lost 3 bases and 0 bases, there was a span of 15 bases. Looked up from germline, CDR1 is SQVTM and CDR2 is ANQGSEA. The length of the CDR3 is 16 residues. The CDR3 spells CSVEGSRGSSYNEQFF. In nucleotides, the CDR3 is TGCAGCGTTGAGGGCAGCCGGGGAAGCTCCTACAATGAGCAGTTCTTC.

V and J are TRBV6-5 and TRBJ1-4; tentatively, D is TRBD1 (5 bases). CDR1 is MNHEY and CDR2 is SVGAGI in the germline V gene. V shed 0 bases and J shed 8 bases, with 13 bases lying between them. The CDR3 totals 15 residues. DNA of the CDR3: TGTGCCAGCAGTTACTCGGAGAAAGGGGAGGAAAAACTGTTTTTT. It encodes CASSYSEKGEEKLFF.

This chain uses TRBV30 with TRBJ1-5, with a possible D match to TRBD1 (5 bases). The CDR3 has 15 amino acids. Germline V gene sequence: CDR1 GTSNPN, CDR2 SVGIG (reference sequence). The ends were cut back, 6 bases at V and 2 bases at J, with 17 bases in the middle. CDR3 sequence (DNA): TGTGCCTGCCATCGGGAGGGGCTGGGCAATCAGCCCCAGCATTTT. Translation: CACHREGLGNQPQHF.

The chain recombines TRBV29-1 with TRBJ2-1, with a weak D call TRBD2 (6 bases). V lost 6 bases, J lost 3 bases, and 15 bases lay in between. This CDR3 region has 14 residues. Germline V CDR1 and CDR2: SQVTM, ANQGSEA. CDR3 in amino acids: CSVLLSSDYNEQFF. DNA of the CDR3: TGCAGCGTGCTTCTTTCTAGCGACTACAATGAGCAGTTCTTC.

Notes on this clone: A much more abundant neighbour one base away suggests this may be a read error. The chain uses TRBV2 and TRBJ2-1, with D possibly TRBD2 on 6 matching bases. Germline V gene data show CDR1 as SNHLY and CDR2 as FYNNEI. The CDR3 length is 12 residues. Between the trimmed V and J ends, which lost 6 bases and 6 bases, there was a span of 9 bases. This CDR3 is CASSPGGNEQFF. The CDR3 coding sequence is TGTGCCAGCAGCCCCGGGGGCAATGAGCAGTTCTTC.

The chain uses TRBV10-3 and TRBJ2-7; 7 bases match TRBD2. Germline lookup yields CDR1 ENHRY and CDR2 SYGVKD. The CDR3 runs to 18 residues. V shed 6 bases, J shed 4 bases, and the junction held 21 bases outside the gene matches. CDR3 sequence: CAISPDLGGSGGIYEQYF. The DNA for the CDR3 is TGTGCCATCAGCCCAGATTTAGGCGGGAGCGGAGGGATATACGAGCAGTACTTC.

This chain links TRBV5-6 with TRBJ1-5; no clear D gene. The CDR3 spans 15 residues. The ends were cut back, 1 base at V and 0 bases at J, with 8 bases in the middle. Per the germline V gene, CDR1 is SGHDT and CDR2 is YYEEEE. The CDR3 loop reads CASSLSGNSNQPQHF. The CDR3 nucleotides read TGTGCCAGCAGCTTGTCGGGAAATAGCAATCAGCCCCAGCATTTT.

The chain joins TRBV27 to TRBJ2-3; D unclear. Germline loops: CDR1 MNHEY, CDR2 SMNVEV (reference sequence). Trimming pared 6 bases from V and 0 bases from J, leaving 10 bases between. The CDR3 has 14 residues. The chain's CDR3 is CASSLMASTDTQYF. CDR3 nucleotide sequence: TGTGCCAGCAGCTTGATGGCTAGCACAGATACGCAGTATTTT.

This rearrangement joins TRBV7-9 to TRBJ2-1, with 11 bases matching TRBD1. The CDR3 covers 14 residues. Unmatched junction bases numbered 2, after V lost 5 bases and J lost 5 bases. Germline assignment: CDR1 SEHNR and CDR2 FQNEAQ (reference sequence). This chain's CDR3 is CASSGTGGDNEQFF. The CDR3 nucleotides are TGTGCCAGCAGCGGGACAGGGGGTGACAATGAGCAGTTCTTC.

The CDR3 protein is CASSLGTGRRQDNEQFF. Written as DNA, the CDR3 is TGTGCCAGCAGCTTAGGCACAGGCCGCAGACAGGACAATGAGCAGTTCTTC. V usage is TRBV7-3 and J usage is TRBJ2-1; TRBD1 is a possible D gene (6 bases). Trimming stripped 2 bases from V and 5 bases from J, with 19 bases between. Per the germline V gene, CDR1 is SGHTA and CDR2 is FQGTGA. The CDR3 covers 17 residues.

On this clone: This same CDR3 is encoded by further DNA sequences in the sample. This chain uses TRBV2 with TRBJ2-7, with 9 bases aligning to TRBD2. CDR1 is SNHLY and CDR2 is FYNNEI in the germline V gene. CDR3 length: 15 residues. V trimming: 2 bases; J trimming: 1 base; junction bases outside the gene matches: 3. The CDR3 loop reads CASSELAGLSYEQYF. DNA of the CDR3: TGTGCCAGCAGTGAACTAGCGGGACTTTCCTACGAGCAGTACTTC.

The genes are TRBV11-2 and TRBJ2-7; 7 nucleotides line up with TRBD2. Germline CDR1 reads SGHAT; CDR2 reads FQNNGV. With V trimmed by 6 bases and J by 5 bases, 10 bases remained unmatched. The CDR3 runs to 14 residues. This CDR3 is CASRPFGRPHEQYF. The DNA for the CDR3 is TGTGCCAGCAGACCCTTCGGGAGGCCCCACGAGCAGTACTTC. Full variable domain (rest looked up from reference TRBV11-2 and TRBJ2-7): EAGVAQSPRYKIIEKRQSVAFWCNPISGHATLYWYQQILGQGPKLLIQFQNNGVVDDSQLPKDRFSAERLKGVDSTLKIQPAKLEDSAVYLCASRPFGRPHEQYFGPGTRLTVT.

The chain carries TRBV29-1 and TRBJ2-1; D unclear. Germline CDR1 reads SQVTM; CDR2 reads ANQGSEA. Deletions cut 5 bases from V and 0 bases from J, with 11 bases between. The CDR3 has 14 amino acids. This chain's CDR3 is CSVRLANSYNEQFF. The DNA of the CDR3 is TGCAGCGTTCGCCTGGCGAACTCCTACAATGAGCAGTTCTTC.

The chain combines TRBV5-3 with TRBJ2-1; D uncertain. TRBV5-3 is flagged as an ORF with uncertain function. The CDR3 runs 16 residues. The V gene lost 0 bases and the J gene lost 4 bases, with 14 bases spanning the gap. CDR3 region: CARSLVLATSYNEQFF. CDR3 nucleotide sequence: TGTGCCAGAAGCTTGGTGCTGGCGACCTCATACAATGAGCAGTTCTTC.

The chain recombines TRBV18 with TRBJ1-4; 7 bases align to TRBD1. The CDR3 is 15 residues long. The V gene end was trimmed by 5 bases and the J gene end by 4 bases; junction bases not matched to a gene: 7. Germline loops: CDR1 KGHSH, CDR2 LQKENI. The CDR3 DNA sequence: TGTGCCAGCTCAGCCTCGACAGGGATTAATGAAAAACTGTTTTTT. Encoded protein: CASSASTGINEKLFF. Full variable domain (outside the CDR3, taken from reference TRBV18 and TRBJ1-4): NAGVMQNPRHLVRRRGQEARLRCSPMKGHSHVYWYRQLPEEGLKFMVYLQKENIIDESGMPKERFSAEFPKEGPSILRIQQVVRGDSAAYFCASSASTGINEKLFFGSGTQLSVL.

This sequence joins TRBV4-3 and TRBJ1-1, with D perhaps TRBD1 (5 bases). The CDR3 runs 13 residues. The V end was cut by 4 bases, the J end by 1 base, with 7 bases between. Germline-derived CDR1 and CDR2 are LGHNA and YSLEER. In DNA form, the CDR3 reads TGCGCCAGCAGCCCCGGGACGAACACTGAAGCTTTCTTT. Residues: CASSPGTNTEAFF.

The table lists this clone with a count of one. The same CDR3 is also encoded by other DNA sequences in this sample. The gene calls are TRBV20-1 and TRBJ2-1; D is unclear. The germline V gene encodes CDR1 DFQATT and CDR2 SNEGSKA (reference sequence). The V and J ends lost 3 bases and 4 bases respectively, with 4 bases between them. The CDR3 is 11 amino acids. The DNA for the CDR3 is TGCAGTGCTAGGGATTACAATGAGCAGTTCTTC. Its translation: CSARDYNEQFF.

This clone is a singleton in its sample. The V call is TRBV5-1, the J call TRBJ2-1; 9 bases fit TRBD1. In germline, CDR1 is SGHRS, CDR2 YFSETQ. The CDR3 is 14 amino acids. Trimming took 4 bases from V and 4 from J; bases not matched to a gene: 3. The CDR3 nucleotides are TGCGCCAGCAGCGCGGGACAGGGTTACAATGAGCAGTTCTTC. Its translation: CASSAGQGYNEQFF. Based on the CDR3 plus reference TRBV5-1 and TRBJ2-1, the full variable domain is KAGVTQTPRYLIKTRGQQVTLSCSPISGHRSVSWYQQTPGQGLQFLFEYFSETQRNKGNFPGRFSGRQFSNSRSEMNVSTLELGDSALYLCASSAGQGYNEQFFGPGTRLTVL.

DNA for the CDR3: TGTGCCTGGACCCACGGCACCTCGAACACCGGGGAGCTGTTTTTT. Amino acid sequence: CAWTHGTSNTGELFF. The J gene is TRBJ2-2, the V gene TRBV30; D not certain. Germline V gene sequence: CDR1 GTSNPN, CDR2 SVGIG (reference sequence). This CDR3 comprises 15 residues. V shed 4 bases and J shed 0 bases, with 12 bases lying between them.

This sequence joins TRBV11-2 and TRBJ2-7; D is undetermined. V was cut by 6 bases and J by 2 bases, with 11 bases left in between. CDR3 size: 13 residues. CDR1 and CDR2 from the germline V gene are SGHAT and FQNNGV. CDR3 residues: CASSREAPYEQYF. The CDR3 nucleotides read TGTGCCAGCAGTAGGGAAGCCCCCTACGAGCAGTACTTC.